This T cell receptor (beta chain) was obtained from a study of T cell repertoires in cytomegalovirus infection. This clonotype occurred a few times. No antigen is known for it. TCRdb reanalysed the reads using MiXCR and keeps one entry per CDR3 protein. The table includes hundreds of thousands of distinct CDR3 sequences, 30% to 40% detected once. The clonotype was recovered from a human donor in good health (CMV status not recorded). Some clones in this sample may be carry-over from other donors' samples. This sample comprised cultured PBMCs, obtained from culture after CMV antigen stimulation.

This CDR3 reads CASHHQRQGGGETQYF. CDR3 DNA sequence: TGTGCCAGCCACCACCAACGGCAAGGTGGGGGAGAGACCCAGTACTTC. The gene calls are TRBV6-6 and TRBJ2-5; D is possibly TRBD1 or TRBD2 (5 bases each). The V end was cut by 8 bases, the J end by 4 bases, with 23 bases between. This CDR3 is built from 16 residues. Germline CDR1 is MNHNY and CDR2 is SVGAGI (reference sequence).